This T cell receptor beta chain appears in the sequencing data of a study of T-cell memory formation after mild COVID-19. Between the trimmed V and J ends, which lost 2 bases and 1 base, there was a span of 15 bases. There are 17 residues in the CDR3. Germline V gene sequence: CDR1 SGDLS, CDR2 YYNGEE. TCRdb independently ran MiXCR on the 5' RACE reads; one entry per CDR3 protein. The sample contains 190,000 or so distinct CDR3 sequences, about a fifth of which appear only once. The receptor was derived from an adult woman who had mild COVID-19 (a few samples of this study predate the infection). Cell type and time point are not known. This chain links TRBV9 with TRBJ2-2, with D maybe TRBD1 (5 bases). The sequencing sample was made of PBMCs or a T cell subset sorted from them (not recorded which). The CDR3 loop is CASSVGRQTENTGELFF. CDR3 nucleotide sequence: TGTGCCAGCAGCGTGGGAAGGCAGACAGAGAACACCGGGGAGCTGTTTTTT.